These 8 T cell receptor beta chains were sequenced from one sample in a study of blood T cell repertoires in COVID-19. Measured with immunoSEQ multiplex PCR; TCRdb has only the in-frame clones, and not every one. In the table there are over 65,000 clones, roughly 90% of which are singletons. The sequencing input was peripheral blood. These receptors all stem from a man between 45 and 60 years old with active COVID-19.

This clone has a single count. The chain links TRBV11-2 to TRBJ2-3; D perhaps matches TRBD2 (6 bases). Germline assignment: CDR1 SGHAT and CDR2 FQNNGV. V was shortened by 2 bases and J by 3 bases, with 15 bases between the two germline ends. The CDR3 is made up of 16 amino acids. CDR3 loop: CASSLRLGVGTDTQYF. The CDR3 DNA follows: TGTGCCAGCAGCTTACGACTAGGGGTCGGGACAGATACGCAGTATTTT.

The rearrangement uses TRBV27 and TRBJ2-5; 10 bases agree with TRBD2. CDR3 length: 13 amino acids. Losses at the gene ends were 8 bases for V and 4 bases for J; bases not matched to a gene: 4. Germline V gives CDR1 MNHEY, CDR2 SMNVEV (reference sequence). The CDR3 reads CASSIAGGETQYF. CDR3 bases: TGTGCCAGCTCTATAGCGGGAGGAGAGACCCAGTACTTC.

This chain joins TRBV7-9 and TRBJ2-3; 7 positions match TRBD2. The V gene end was trimmed by 1 base and the J gene end by 5 bases; junction bases not matched to a gene: 9. Germline V CDR1 and CDR2: SEHNR, FQNEAQ (reference sequence). The CDR3 is made up of 16 amino acids. The CDR3 DNA reads TGTGCCAGCAGCTTAGTTCGGCTAGCGGCCCAAGATACGCAGTATTTT. Translated, it gives CASSLVRLAAQDTQYF.

V and J are TRBV12-3 or TRBV12-4 and TRBJ1-1; D not certain. The CDR3 spans 11 residues. V dropped 3 bases and J dropped 7 bases, with 6 bases sitting between them. The CDR3 reads CASSFLGEAFF. The CDR3 DNA is TGTGCCAGCAGTTTTCTCGGTGAAGCTTTCTTT.

V and J are TRBV12-3 or TRBV12-4 and TRBJ1-1, with D possibly being TRBD1 (5 bases). V was shortened by 6 bases and J by 3 bases, with 11 bases between the two germline ends. The CDR3 sequence is 13 residues long. The CDR3 sequence is CASRRQPYTEAFF. In DNA, the CDR3 is TGTGCCAGCAGAAGACAGCCCTACACTGAAGCTTTCTTT.

The CDR3 spells CASSWGTSIGHNEQFF. The CDR3 DNA is TGTGCCAGCAGCTGGGGGACTAGCATTGGCCACAATGAGCAGTTCTTC. The chain couples TRBV5-4 to TRBJ2-1; TRBD2 agrees at 9 bases. Germline CDR1 reads SGHNT; CDR2 reads YYREEE (reference sequence). The CDR3 is made up of 16 amino acids. V dropped 3 bases and J dropped 5; count of bases not matched to a gene: 9. The whole variable domain, remainder taken from reference TRBV5-4 and TRBJ2-1, is ETGVTQSPTHLIKTRGQQVTLRCSSQSGHNTVSWYQQALGQGPQFIFQYYREEENGRGNFPPRFSGLQFPNYSSELNVNALELDDSALYLCASSWGTSIGHNEQFFGPGTRLTVL.

The chain carries TRBV18 and TRBJ1-1; D is ambiguous. Germline assignment: CDR1 KGHSH and CDR2 LQKENI. The CDR3 has 13 residues. Deletions cut 5 bases from V and 6 bases from J, with 13 bases between. The CDR3 sequence: CASSTGNTPEAFF. CDR3 nucleotides: TGTGCCAGCTCAACGGGAAATACCCCTGAAGCTTTCTTT.

CDR3 nucleotides: TGTGCCAGTAGTATGGTAGCTAGCTATGGCTACACCTTC. Amino acids: CASSMVASYGYTF. The chain is built from TRBV19 and TRBJ1-2; no clear D. The CDR3 has 13 amino acids. V lost 3 bases and J lost 4, with 9 bases in between. Germline values: CDR1 LNHDA, CDR2 SQIVND (reference sequence).